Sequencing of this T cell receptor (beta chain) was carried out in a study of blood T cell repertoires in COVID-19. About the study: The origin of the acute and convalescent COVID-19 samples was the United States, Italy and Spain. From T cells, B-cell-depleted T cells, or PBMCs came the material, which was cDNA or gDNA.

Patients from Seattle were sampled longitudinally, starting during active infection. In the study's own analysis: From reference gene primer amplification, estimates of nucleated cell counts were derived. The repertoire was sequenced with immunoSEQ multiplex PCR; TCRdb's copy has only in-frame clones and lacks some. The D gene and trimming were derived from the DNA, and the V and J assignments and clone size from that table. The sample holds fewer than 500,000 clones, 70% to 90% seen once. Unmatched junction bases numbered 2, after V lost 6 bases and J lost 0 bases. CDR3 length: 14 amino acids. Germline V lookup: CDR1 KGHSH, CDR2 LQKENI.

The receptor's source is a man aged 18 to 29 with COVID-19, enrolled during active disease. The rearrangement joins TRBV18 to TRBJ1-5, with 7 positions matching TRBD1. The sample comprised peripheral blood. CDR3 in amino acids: CASSGQDSNQPQHF. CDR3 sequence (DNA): TGTGCCAGCTCCGGACAGGATAGCAATCAGCCCCAGCATTTT.